Presented here are 9 T cell receptor beta chains from one specimen sequenced in a study of T cell repertoires in cytomegalovirus infection. TCRdb independently ran MiXCR on the reads; one entry per CDR3 protein. The data show 700,000 to 950,000 distinct CDR3 sequences, 30% to 35% seen once. Their antigen targets remain unknown. Sequencing used cultured CD8+ T cells from PBMCs, obtained from culture after CMV antigen stimulation. These receptors were collected from a human donor in good health (CMV status not recorded). Some clones in this sample may be carry-over from other donors' samples.

Note on this clonotype: Germline is not matched at one junction end, which may reflect a read error. V is TRBV4-1 and J is TRBJ2-3; D is possibly TRBD2 (5 bases). The CDR3 totals 16 residues. CDR1 MGHRA and CDR2 YSYEKL come from the germline V gene. The DNA for the CDR3 is TGCGCCTGCAGCCCCCCGGGAAGGTTTTCCACAGATACGCAGTATTTT. Protein sequence: CACSPPGRFSTDTQYF.

This clonotype was seen many times. This chain joins TRBV7-2 and TRBJ1-5; 7 bases agree with TRBD1. The CDR3 has 16 residues. With V trimmed by 1 base and J by 6 bases, 9 bases remained unmatched. Germline V gene data show CDR1 as SGHTA and CDR2 as FQGNSA. The chain's CDR3 is CASSLEGRQGSQPQHF. The CDR3 nucleotides are TGTGCCAGCAGCTTAGAGGGACGACAGGGAAGTCAGCCCCAGCATTTT. The whole variable domain, remainder taken from reference TRBV7-2 and TRBJ1-5, is GAGVSQSPSNKVTEKGKDVELRCDPISGHTALYWYRQSLGQGLEFLIYFQGNSAPDKSGLPSDRFSAERTGGSVSTLTIQRTQQEDSAVYLCASSLEGRQGSQPQHFGDGTRLSIL.

The V call is TRBV2, the J call TRBJ1-2, with D possibly matching TRBD1 (5 bases). The length of the CDR3 is 13 residues. Trimming shortened V by 1 base and J by 5 bases, and 8 bases separated the two germline ends. CDR1 and CDR2 (germline): SNHLY, FYNNEI. CDR3 in DNA: TGTGCCAGCAGTGAAGTGGGGGGTTATGGCTACACCTTC. It codes for CASSEVGGYGYTF.

The chain employs TRBV6-1 and TRBJ2-5; perhaps D is TRBD1 or TRBD2 (5 bases each). This CDR3 is built from 15 residues. Per germline, CDR1 MNHNS and CDR2 SASEGT. Trimming cost V 5 bases and J 5 bases, with 18 bases left between them. CDR3 sequence: CASSSPGPRRETQYF. The CDR3 DNA sequence: TGTGCCAGCAGTAGTCCGGGGCCCCGGCGCGAGACCCAGTACTTC.

This clonotype was picked up a small number of times. The genes are TRBV20-1 and TRBJ2-3; a possible D gene is TRBD1 (5 bases). V was shortened by 6 bases and J by 6 bases, with 13 bases between the two germline ends. Per germline, CDR1 DFQATT and CDR2 SNEGSKA (reference sequence). CDR3 size: 12 residues. The chain's CDR3 is CSAKGVGDTQYF. The DNA of the CDR3 is TGCAGTGCCAAAGGGGTGGGGGATACGCAGTATTTT.

V is TRBV14 and J is TRBJ2-4; 8 positions agree with TRBD1. Germline CDR1 reads SGHDN; CDR2 reads FVKESK. J was trimmed by 0 bases and V by 4 bases; bases with no gene match: 8. This CDR3 has 17 amino acids. CDR3 coding DNA: TGTGCCAGCAGCCCAGGGACAGGAACCTTAGCCAAAAACATTCAGTACTTC. Protein product: CASSPGTGTLAKNIQYF.

V gene TRBV20-1 combines with J gene TRBJ2-5; D possibly corresponds to TRBD1 (6 bases). The CDR3 covers 17 residues. The ends were cut back, 5 bases at V and 0 bases at J, with 22 bases in the middle. The germline gives CDR1 DFQATT, CDR2 SNEGSKA (reference sequence). CDR3 region: CSAPTPESGEYQETQYF. The CDR3 coding sequence is TGCAGTGCTCCCACCCCTGAGTCAGGGGAGTACCAAGAGACCCAGTACTTC.

This clonotype was counted between two and nine times. This chain links TRBV29-1 with TRBJ2-1, with D tentatively TRBD2 (5 bases). The CDR3 covers 13 residues. Trimming took 3 bases from V and 0 from J, leaving 6 bases between them. Germline lookup yields CDR1 SQVTM and CDR2 ANQGSEA. Here the CDR3 DNA reads TGCAGCGTTGAGGGGAGCTCCTACAATGAGCAGTTCTTC. It yields the protein CSVEGSSYNEQFF.

This rearrangement joins TRBV6-2 or TRBV6-3 to TRBJ2-1, with D perhaps TRBD2 (7 bases). CDR1 and CDR2 from the germline V gene are MNHEY and SVGEGT. V was cut by 0 bases and J by 9 bases, with 18 bases left in between. The CDR3 length is 16 residues. The CDR3 DNA follows: TGTGCCAGCAGTTACTCGAGGGCAAACAGGGAGGGTGAGCAGTTCTTC. The encoded protein is CASSYSRANREGEQFF.